The clone carrying this TCR beta chain was observed a few times. V lost 3 bases to trimming and J lost 7 bases, with 10 bases between them. The germline V gene has CDR1 SGHTA and CDR2 FQGNSA. The CDR3 contains 14 residues. Here immunoSEQ multiplex PCR was the method, and the copy in TCRdb shows in-frame clones only, minus some. Here the sample spans about 150,000 clones, around 95% being singletons. The data derive from a study of control samples from healthy donors and cancer patients. This clonotype was sampled from a man in his forties or fifties in good health. The sample comprised blood. This chain links TRBV7-2 with TRBJ1-6; D call uncertain. For the CDR3, the DNA is TGTGCCAGCAGCTTGGGCCTGAAGAATTCACCCCTCCACTTT. This codes for CASSLGLKNSPLHF.